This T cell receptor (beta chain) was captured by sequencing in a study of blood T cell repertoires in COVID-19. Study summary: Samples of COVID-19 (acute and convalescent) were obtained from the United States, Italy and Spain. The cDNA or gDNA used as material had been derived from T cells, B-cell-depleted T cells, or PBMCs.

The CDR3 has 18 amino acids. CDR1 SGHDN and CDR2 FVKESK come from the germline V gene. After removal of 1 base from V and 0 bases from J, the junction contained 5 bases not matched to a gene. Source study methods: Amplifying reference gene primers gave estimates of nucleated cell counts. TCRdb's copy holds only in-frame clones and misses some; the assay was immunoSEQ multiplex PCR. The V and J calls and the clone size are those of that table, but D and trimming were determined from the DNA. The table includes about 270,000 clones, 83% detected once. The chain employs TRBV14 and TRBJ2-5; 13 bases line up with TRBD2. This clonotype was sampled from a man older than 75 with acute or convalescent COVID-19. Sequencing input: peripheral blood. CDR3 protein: CASSQGTSGGKYQETQYF. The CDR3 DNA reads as TGTGCCAGCAGCCAAGGGACTAGCGGGGGAAAATACCAAGAGACCCAGTACTTC.